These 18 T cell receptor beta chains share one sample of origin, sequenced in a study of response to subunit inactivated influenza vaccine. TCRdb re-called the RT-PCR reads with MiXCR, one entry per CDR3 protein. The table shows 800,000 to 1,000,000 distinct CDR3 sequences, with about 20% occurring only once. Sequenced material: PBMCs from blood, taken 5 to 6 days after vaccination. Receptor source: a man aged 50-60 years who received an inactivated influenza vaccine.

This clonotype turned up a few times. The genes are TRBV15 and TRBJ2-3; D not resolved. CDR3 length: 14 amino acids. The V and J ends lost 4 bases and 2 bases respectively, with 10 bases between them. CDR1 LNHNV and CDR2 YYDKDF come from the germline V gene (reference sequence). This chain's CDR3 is CATSNTWTTDTQYF. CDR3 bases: TGTGCCACCAGCAACACATGGACCACAGATACGCAGTATTTT.

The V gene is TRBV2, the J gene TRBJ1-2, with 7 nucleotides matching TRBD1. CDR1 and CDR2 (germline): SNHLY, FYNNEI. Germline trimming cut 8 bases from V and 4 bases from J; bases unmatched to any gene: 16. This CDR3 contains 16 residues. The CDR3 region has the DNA TGTGCCAGCCTCCGGGACAGTACGTTCCCTCGCTATGGCTACACCTTC. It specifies CASLRDSTFPRYGYTF. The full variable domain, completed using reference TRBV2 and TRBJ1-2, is EPEVTQTPSHQVTQMGQEVILRCVPISNHLYFYWYRQILGQKVEFLVSFYNNEISEKSEIFDDQFSVERPDGSNFTLKIRSTKLEDSAMYFCASLRDSTFPRYGYTFGSGTRLTVV.

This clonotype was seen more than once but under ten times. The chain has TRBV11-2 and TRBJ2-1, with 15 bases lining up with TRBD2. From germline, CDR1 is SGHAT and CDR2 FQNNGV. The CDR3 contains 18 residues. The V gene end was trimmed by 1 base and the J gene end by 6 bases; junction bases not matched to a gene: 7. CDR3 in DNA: TGTGCCAGCAGCTTAGTAAGGACTAGCGGGAGGGCCATCAATGAGCAGTTCTTC. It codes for CASSLVRTSGRAINEQFF.

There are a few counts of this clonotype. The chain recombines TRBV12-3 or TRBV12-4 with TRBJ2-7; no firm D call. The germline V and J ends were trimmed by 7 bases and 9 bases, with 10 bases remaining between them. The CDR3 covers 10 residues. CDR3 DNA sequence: TGTGCCAGCAAGGCCGTCGGGCAGTACTTC. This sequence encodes CASKAVGQYF.

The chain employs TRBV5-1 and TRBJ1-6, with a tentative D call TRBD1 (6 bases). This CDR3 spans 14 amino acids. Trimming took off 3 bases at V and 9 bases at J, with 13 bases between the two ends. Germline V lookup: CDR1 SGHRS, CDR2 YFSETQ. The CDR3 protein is CASSWTDGSSPLHF. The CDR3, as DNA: TGCGCCAGCAGCTGGACAGATGGGAGTTCACCCCTCCACTTT.

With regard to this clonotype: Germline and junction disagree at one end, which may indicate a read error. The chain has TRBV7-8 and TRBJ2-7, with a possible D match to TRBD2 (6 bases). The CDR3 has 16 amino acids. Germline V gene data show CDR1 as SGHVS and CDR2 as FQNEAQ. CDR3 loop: CASSSQSGFTAPTEDF. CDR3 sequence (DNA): TGTGCCAGCAGCTCACAAAGCGGGTTTACGGCCCCGACTGAAGACTTC.

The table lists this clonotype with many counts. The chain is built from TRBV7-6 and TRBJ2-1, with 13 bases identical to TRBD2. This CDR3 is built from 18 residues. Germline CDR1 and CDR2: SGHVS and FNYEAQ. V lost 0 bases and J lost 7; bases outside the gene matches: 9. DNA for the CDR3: TGTGCCAGCAGCTTAGCACGGACTAGCGGGAGTAGTGGTAATGAGCAGTTCTTC. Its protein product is CASSLARTSGSSGNEQFF.

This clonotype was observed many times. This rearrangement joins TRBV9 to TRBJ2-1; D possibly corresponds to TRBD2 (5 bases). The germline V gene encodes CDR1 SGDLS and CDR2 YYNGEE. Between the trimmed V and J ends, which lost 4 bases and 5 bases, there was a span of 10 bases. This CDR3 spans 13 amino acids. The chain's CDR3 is CASSKGVDNEQFF. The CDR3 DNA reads TGTGCCAGCAGCAAGGGAGTTGACAATGAGCAGTTCTTC.

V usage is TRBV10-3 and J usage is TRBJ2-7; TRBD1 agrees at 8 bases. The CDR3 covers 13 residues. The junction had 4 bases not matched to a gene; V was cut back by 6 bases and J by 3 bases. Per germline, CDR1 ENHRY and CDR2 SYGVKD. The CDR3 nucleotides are TGTGCCATCAGGCCGGGACAGGACTACGAGCAGTACTTC. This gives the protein CAIRPGQDYEQYF.

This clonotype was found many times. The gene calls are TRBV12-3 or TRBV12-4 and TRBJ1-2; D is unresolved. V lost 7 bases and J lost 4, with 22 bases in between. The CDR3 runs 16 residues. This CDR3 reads CASNPPDRDNGYGYTF. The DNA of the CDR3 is TGTGCCAGCAATCCTCCAGACCGAGATAACGGCTATGGCTACACCTTC.

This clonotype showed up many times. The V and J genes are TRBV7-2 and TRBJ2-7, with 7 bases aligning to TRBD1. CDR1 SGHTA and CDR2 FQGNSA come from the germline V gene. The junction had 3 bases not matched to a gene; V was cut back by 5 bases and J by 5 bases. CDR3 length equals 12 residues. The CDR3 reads CASSATGNEQYF. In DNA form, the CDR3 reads TGTGCCAGCAGCGCGACAGGGAACGAGCAGTACTTC.

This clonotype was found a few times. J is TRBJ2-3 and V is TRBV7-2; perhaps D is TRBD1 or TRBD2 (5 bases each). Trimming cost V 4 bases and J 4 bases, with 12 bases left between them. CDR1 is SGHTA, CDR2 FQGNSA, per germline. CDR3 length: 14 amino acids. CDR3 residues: CASSSGTAADTQYF. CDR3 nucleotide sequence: TGTGCCAGCAGCTCCGGGACCGCCGCAGATACGCAGTATTTT.

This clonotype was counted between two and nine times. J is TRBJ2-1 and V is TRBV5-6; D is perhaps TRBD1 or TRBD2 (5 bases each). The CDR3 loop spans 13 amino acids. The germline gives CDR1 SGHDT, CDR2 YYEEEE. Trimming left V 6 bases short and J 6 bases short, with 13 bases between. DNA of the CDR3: TGTGCCAGCAACCCCGGGGCGTCCAATGAGCAGTTCTTC. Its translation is CASNPGASNEQFF. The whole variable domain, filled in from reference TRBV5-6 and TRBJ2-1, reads DAGVTQSPTHLIKTRGQQVTLRCSPKSGHDTVSWYQQALGQGPQFIFQYYEEEERQRGNFPDRFSGHQFPNYSSELNVNALLLGDSALYLCASNPGASNEQFFGPGTRLTVL.

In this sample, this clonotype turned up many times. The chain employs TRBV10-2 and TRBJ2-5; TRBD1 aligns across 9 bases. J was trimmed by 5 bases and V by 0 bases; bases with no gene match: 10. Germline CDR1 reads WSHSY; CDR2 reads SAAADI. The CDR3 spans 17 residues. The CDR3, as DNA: TGCGCCAGCAGTGAGTCGACAGGGACAGGGCGGCAGGAGACCCAGTACTTC. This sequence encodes CASSESTGTGRQETQYF.

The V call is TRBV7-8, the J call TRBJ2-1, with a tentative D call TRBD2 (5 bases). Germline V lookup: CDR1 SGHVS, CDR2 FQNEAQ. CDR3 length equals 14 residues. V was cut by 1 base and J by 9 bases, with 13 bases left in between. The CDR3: CASSLGVSGGEQFF. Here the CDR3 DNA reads TGTGCCAGCAGCTTAGGGGTGTCAGGAGGTGAGCAGTTCTTC.

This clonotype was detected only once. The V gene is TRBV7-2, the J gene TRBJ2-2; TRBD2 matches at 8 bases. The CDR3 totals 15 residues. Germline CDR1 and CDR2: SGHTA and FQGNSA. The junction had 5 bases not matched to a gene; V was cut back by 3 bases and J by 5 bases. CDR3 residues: CASSFGLARTGELFF. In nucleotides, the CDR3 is TGTGCCAGCAGCTTTGGACTAGCTAGGACCGGGGAGCTGTTTTTT.

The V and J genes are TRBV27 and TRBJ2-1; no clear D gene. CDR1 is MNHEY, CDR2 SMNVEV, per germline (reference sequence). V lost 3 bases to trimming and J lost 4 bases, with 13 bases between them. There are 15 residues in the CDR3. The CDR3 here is CASSFGELNYNEQFF. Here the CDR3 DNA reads TGTGCCAGCAGTTTTGGGGAACTAAATTACAATGAGCAGTTCTTC.

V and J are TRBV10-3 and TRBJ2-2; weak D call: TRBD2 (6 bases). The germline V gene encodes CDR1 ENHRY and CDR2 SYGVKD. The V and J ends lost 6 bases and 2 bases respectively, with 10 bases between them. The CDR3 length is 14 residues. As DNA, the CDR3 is TGTGCCATCAGAAAAGCGGGTAACACCGGGGAGCTGTTTTTT. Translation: CAIRKAGNTGELFF.